The 25 T cell receptor beta chains below all came from one sample that was sequenced in a study of blood T cell repertoires in COVID-19. Profiling relied on immunoSEQ multiplex PCR, and the TCRdb table lists in-frame clones only, not all of them. The data show about 30,000 clones, with roughly nine tenths seen just once and roughly 9.5% held by the top ten. Source material: peripheral blood. All receptors derive from a human donor with active COVID-19. The donor label of this sample is uncertain.

This chain joins TRBV4-2 and TRBJ2-5; D is unclear. Trimming stripped 2 bases from V and 5 bases from J, with 9 bases between. The CDR3 sequence is 13 residues long. Germline lookup yields CDR1 LGHNA and CDR2 YNFKEQ. CDR3 sequence reads: CASSQTKKETQYF. Here the CDR3 DNA reads TGTGCCAGCAGCCAAACAAAAAAGGAGACCCAGTACTTC.

J is TRBJ2-1 and V is TRBV5-1; TRBD2 aligns across 13 bases. The CDR3 consists of 19 residues. Germline lookup yields CDR1 SGHRS and CDR2 YFSETQ. V shed 0 bases and J 4 bases; nucleotides not matched to a gene: 10. The CDR3 region is CASSLALGTSGTAYNEQFF. In DNA, the CDR3 is TGCGCCAGCAGCTTGGCCCTCGGGACTAGCGGGACGGCTTACAATGAGCAGTTCTTC.

This chain joins TRBV25-1 and TRBJ2-1; a possible D gene is TRBD1 (5 bases). The CDR3 runs to 12 residues. Germline CDR1 is MGHDK and CDR2 is SYGVNS. Trimming removed 8 bases at V and 7 bases at J, with 12 bases between. The CDR3 sequence: CASGEGVNEQFF. The DNA of the CDR3 is TGTGCCAGCGGGGAAGGGGTTAATGAGCAGTTCTTC. Full variable domain (outside the CDR3, taken from reference TRBV25-1 and TRBJ2-1): EADIYQTPRYLVIGTGKKITLECSQTMGHDKMYWYQQDPGMELHLIHYSYGVNSTEKGDLSSESTVSRIRTEHFPLTLESARPSHTSQYLCASGEGVNEQFFGPGTRLTVL.

The chain employs TRBV7-2 and TRBJ2-7, with unresolved D. V lost 3 bases and J 4 bases, leaving 4 bases between the germline ends. The CDR3 totals 11 residues. The germline CDR1 and CDR2 sequences are SGHTA and FQGNSA. The CDR3 DNA sequence: TGTGCCAGCAGCTTTCGGTACGAGCAGTACTTC. It encodes CASSFRYEQYF.

This clone rates as medium-sized (0.01 to 0.1%). The chain joins TRBV27 to TRBJ2-2; 13 positions match TRBD2. From germline, CDR1 is MNHEY and CDR2 SMNVEV (reference sequence). This CDR3 has 18 residues. V gave up 1 base and J gave up 4 bases; unmatched junction bases: 6. In DNA, the CDR3 is TGTGCCAGCAGTTTATGGGGACTAGCGGGAACAACCACCGGGGAGCTGTTTTTT. Residues: CASSLWGLAGTTTGELFF.

CDR3 DNA sequence: TGTGCCAGCAGCGATCTCGGGACAGGGGGAGAAAAACTGTTTTTT. Its translation is CASSDLGTGGEKLFF. V and J are TRBV5-6 and TRBJ1-4; 11 nucleotides align to TRBD1. With V trimmed by 4 bases and J by 8 bases, 7 bases remained unmatched. Germline V CDR1 and CDR2: SGHDT, YYEEEE. This CDR3 is 15 amino acids long.

The rearrangement links TRBV10-3 to TRBJ2-7; D perhaps matches TRBD2 (6 bases). This CDR3 spans 15 amino acids. Germline V lookup: CDR1 ENHRY, CDR2 SYGVKD. Trimming pared 0 bases from V and 0 bases from J, leaving 9 bases between. The CDR3 loop is CAISESGLASYEQYF. CDR3 coding DNA: TGTGCCATCAGTGAGTCGGGACTTGCCTCCTACGAGCAGTACTTC.

The gene calls are TRBV5-4 and TRBJ2-7, with D perhaps matching TRBD1 (6 bases). The germline gives CDR1 SGHNT, CDR2 YYREEE (reference sequence). V lost 3 bases to trimming and J lost 6 bases, with 16 bases between them. The length of the CDR3 is 14 residues. DNA of the CDR3: TGTGCCAGCAGCTCACAGGGACGAGGGGCCGAGCAGTACTTC. This encodes CASSSQGRGAEQYF.

The chain employs TRBV24-1 and TRBJ2-5; D perhaps matches TRBD1 (6 bases). V lost 0 bases and J lost 4, with 11 bases in between. Germline values: CDR1 KGHDR, CDR2 SFDVKD. The CDR3 covers 15 residues. CDR3 DNA: TGTGCCACCAGTGATTTGGGGGTAGGGGGAGAGACCCAGTACTTC. This gives the protein CATSDLGVGGETQYF.

The CDR3: CASSPTGREKLFF. CDR3 bases: TGTGCCAGCTCACCGACAGGGCGCGAAAAACTGTTTTTT. The V gene is TRBV18, the J gene TRBJ1-4, with TRBD1 identical over 7 bases. The CDR3 is made up of 13 amino acids. The V gene end was trimmed by 3 bases and the J gene end by 8 bases; junction bases not matched to a gene: 3. Germline values: CDR1 KGHSH, CDR2 LQKENI.

The rearrangement uses TRBV10-3 and TRBJ2-5, with D possibly being TRBD1 or TRBD2 (6 bases each). CDR1 is ENHRY, CDR2 SYGVKD, per germline. This CDR3 region has 14 residues. V was shortened by 10 bases and J by 1 base, with 16 bases between the two germline ends. CDR3 sequence: CATRGGGVQETQYF. CDR3 coding DNA: TGTGCCACCAGGGGCGGAGGGGTCCAAGAGACCCAGTACTTC.

The rearrangement joins TRBV5-1 to TRBJ1-2; 8 bases align to TRBD1. The germline V gene has CDR1 SGHRS and CDR2 YFSETQ. J lost 4 bases, V lost 0 bases, and 14 bases had no gene match. The CDR3 totals 18 residues. The CDR3 reads CASSLAGGQGPLIYGYTF. CDR3 nucleotide sequence: TGCGCCAGCAGCTTGGCCGGAGGACAGGGACCCCTCATCTATGGCTACACCTTC.

DNA of the CDR3: TGTGCCAGCAGTTCAAGCGTCGTCGGCGGAATGGGCTACACCTTC. Its protein product is CASSSSVVGGMGYTF. The chain carries TRBV27 and TRBJ1-2; no definite D call. Trimming pared 4 bases from V and 8 bases from J, leaving 20 bases between. The germline gives CDR1 MNHEY, CDR2 SMNVEV (reference sequence). The CDR3 runs 15 residues.

This clone was seen only once. V and J are TRBV6-5 and TRBJ2-7; 15 bases align to TRBD2. J was trimmed by 4 bases and V by 6 bases; bases with no gene match: 4. CDR3 size: 15 residues. The germline gives CDR1 MNHEY, CDR2 SVGAGI. The CDR3 DNA sequence: TGTGCCAGCAGGGGACTAGCGGGGGGAACATACGAGCAGTACTTC. Its translation: CASRGLAGGTYEQYF.

The J gene is TRBJ2-3, the V gene TRBV19, with D tentatively TRBD2 (6 bases). The CDR3 is made up of 13 amino acids. Looked up from germline, CDR1 is LNHDA and CDR2 is SQIVND (reference sequence). The V gene lost 5 bases and the J gene lost 6 bases, with 12 bases spanning the gap. CDR3 residues: CASSPGDPDTQYF. DNA of the CDR3: TGTGCCAGTAGTCCGGGAGATCCGGATACGCAGTATTTT.

The chain employs TRBV7-9 and TRBJ2-4, with 8 nucleotides matching TRBD1. Germline V lookup: CDR1 SEHNR, CDR2 FQNEAQ (reference sequence). V lost 5 bases to trimming and J lost 1 base; unmatched junction nucleotides: 16. The CDR3 length is 19 residues. This CDR3 is CASSTQKDRARGAKNIQYF. CDR3 coding DNA: TGTGCCAGCAGCACACAGAAGGACAGGGCTCGGGGCGCCAAAAACATTCAGTACTTC.

The chain recombines TRBV7-3 with TRBJ1-5; possibly TRBD1 for D (6 bases). The CDR3 runs to 20 residues. V was shortened by 1 base and J by 0 bases, with 22 bases between the two germline ends. Germline V gene lookup returns CDR1 SGHTA and CDR2 FQGTGA. The DNA of the CDR3 is TGTGCCAGCAGCTTAAGTTTGGATGTTGGACAGACATATAGCAATCAGCCCCAGCATTTT. It is translated as CASSLSLDVGQTYSNQPQHF. Drawing the rest from reference TRBV7-3 and TRBJ1-5, the complete variable domain is GAGVSQTPSNKVTEKGKYVELRCDPISGHTALYWYRQSLGQGPEFLIYFQGTGAADDSGLPNDRFFAVRPEGSVSTLKIQRTERGDSAVYLCASSLSLDVGQTYSNQPQHFGDGTRLSIL.

This chain links TRBV7-3 with TRBJ2-1; 9 nucleotides match TRBD1. The CDR3 runs to 16 residues. From germline, CDR1 is SGHTA and CDR2 FQGTGA. Trimming cost V 5 bases and J 0 bases; bases outside gene matches: 5. In nucleotides, the CDR3 is TGTGCCAGCAGCCCCATGGGACAGGGCTCCTACAATGAGCAGTTCTTC. Its protein product is CASSPMGQGSYNEQFF. Supplemented by reference TRBV7-3 and TRBJ2-1, the full variable domain reads GAGVSQTPSNKVTEKGKYVELRCDPISGHTALYWYRQSLGQGPEFLIYFQGTGAADDSGLPNDRFFAVRPEGSVSTLKIQRTERGDSAVYLCASSPMGQGSYNEQFFGPGTRLTVL.

The chain is built from TRBV5-4 and TRBJ1-1; a possible D gene is TRBD1 (6 bases). The CDR3 spans 16 residues. The V and J ends lost 0 bases and 0 bases respectively, with 12 bases between them. Germline V lookup: CDR1 SGHNT, CDR2 YYREEE (reference sequence). The CDR3 bases are TGTGCCAGCAGCTTGGGTTCCGGGACAATGAACACTGAAGCTTTCTTT. This sequence encodes CASSLGSGTMNTEAFF.

The chain employs TRBV5-6 and TRBJ2-5; 12 bases agree with TRBD2. Trimming removed 0 bases from V and 4 bases from J; junction bases left unmatched: 7. This CDR3 has 17 residues. Germline CDR1 SGHDT, CDR2 YYEEEE. CDR3 coding DNA: TGTGCCAGCAGCTTGGGACTAGCGGGAGATTTGGGAGAGACCCAGTACTTC. Translation gives CASSLGLAGDLGETQYF.

The V and J genes are TRBV7-9 and TRBJ2-3; D gene ambiguous. Germline CDR1 SEHNR, CDR2 FQNEAQ (reference sequence). The V and J ends lost 1 base and 0 bases respectively, with 11 bases between them. The CDR3 contains 16 residues. CDR3 protein: CASSLDTGSSTDTQYF. CDR3 DNA sequence: TGTGCCAGCAGCTTAGATACGGGTTCTAGCACAGATACGCAGTATTTT.

The chain links TRBV27 to TRBJ1-6; 8 bases align to TRBD1. CDR1 and CDR2 from the germline V gene are MNHEY and SMNVEV (reference sequence). The CDR3 spans 14 residues. V shed 4 bases and J 6 bases; nucleotides not matched to a gene: 2. CDR3 sequence: CASSSGQVNSPLHF. The CDR3 DNA reads TGTGCCAGCAGTTCGGGACAGGTTAATTCACCCCTCCACTTT.

The rearrangement links TRBV19 to TRBJ1-5, with D hard to call. Germline-derived CDR1 and CDR2 are LNHDA and SQIVND (reference sequence). Between the trimmed V and J ends, which lost 3 bases and 7 bases, there was a span of 13 bases. CDR3 length: 14 residues. The CDR3 DNA is TGTGCCAGTAGTATCGACGGGTCGGGGCAGCCCCAGCATTTT. Its protein product is CASSIDGSGQPQHF.

V gene TRBV6-2 or TRBV6-3 combines with J gene TRBJ2-7; possibly TRBD1 for D (5 bases). Germline CDR1 MNHEY, CDR2 SVGEGT. Trimming left V 2 bases short and J 6 bases short, with 14 bases between. CDR3 size: 14 residues. The CDR3 is CASSYELLGVEQYF. CDR3 DNA sequence: TGTGCCAGCAGTTACGAACTCCTAGGGGTCGAGCAGTACTTC.

The rearrangement joins TRBV29-1 to TRBJ1-3; the D gene is possibly TRBD1 (6 bases). CDR1 SQVTM and CDR2 ANQGSEA come from the germline V gene. Between the trimmed V and J ends, which lost 4 bases and 10 bases, there was a span of 11 bases. This CDR3 has 11 amino acids. In nucleotides, the CDR3 is TGCAGCGTTGGCACAGGGCAAACCATATATTTT. Its translation: CSVGTGQTIYF.